The 13 T cell receptor beta chains reported below all come from one sample, sequenced in a study of PD-1 blockade in classical Hodgkin lymphoma. Described time point: newly diagnosed, previously untreated cHL patient sample. It was by magnetic negative selection that CD4+ T cells were purified from thawed PBMCs. TCRdb keeps only in-frame clones here, not all; method: immunoSEQ multiplex PCR. The sample has about 36,000 clones; around 89% are singletons. The sequenced sample was CD4+ T cells from blood. These receptor sequences come from a human donor with classical Hodgkin lymphoma.

The chain recombines TRBV6-1 with TRBJ2-7; the match to TRBD2 covers 7 bases. The CDR3 is made up of 14 amino acids. Germline values: CDR1 MNHNS, CDR2 SASEGT. J lost 4 bases, V lost 8 bases, and 11 bases had no gene match. The CDR3 bases are TGTGCCAGCGTCGGGTCTAGCGGAGGGTACGAGCAGTACTTC. Translated: CASVGSSGGYEQYF.

The chain joins TRBV7-2 to TRBJ2-3; D remains unclear. The CDR3 is made up of 15 amino acids. With 1 base removed from V and 6 bases from J, the gap between germline ends came to 14 bases. Germline CDR1 reads SGHTA; CDR2 reads FQGNSA. The CDR3 loop reads CASSLEVYRIDTQYF. In nucleotides, the CDR3 is TGTGCCAGCAGCTTAGAGGTCTACCGAATTGATACGCAGTATTTT. The entire variable domain, with the rest obtained from reference TRBV7-2 and TRBJ2-3, is as follows: GAGVSQSPSNKVTEKGKDVELRCDPISGHTALYWYRQSLGQGLEFLIYFQGNSAPDKSGLPSDRFSAERTGGSVSTLTIQRTQQEDSAVYLCASSLEVYRIDTQYFGPGTRLTVL.

This rearrangement joins TRBV6-1 to TRBJ2-5, with 9 nucleotides matching TRBD2. CDR3 size: 16 residues. The J segment lost 1 base and the V segment lost 2 bases, leaving 5 bases of the junction unmatched. Germline lookup yields CDR1 MNHNS and CDR2 SASEGT. CDR3 sequence reads: CASSELLAGTQETQYF. The CDR3 DNA reads TGTGCCAGCAGTGAATTACTAGCGGGTACCCAAGAGACCCAGTACTTC.

As for this clone: The sample has other DNA sequences that encode this CDR3 too. The chain couples TRBV5-6 to TRBJ1-5; D is uncertain. The CDR3 extends over 12 amino acids. Trimming shortened V by 2 bases and J by 4 bases, and 4 bases separated the two germline ends. From germline, CDR1 is SGHDT and CDR2 YYEEEE. CDR3 coding DNA: TGTGCCAGCAGCTTCGGTAATCAGCCCCAGCATTTT. This codes for CASSFGNQPQHF.

The V call is TRBV11-3, the J call TRBJ2-1; 10 nucleotides agree with TRBD2. V lost 5 bases and J lost 8; bases outside the gene matches: 9. Per the germline V gene, CDR1 is SGHNT and CDR2 is YENEEA. The CDR3 consists of 15 residues. CDR3 loop: CASSRGTSVGDEQFF. CDR3 in DNA: TGTGCCAGCAGCCGCGGGACTAGCGTTGGCGATGAGCAGTTCTTC.

The chain combines TRBV5-1 with TRBJ2-1; D not resolved. Germline assignment: CDR1 SGHRS and CDR2 YFSETQ. V shed 2 bases and J shed 0 bases, with 9 bases lying between them. The CDR3 is made up of 15 amino acids. The CDR3 protein is CASSLSVSSYNEQFF. The CDR3 coding sequence is TGCGCCAGCAGCTTATCGGTAAGCTCCTACAATGAGCAGTTCTTC.

This chain uses TRBV20-1 with TRBJ1-2; D gene uncertain. This CDR3 has 9 amino acids. Trimming stripped 3 bases from V and 8 bases from J, with 4 bases between. Germline V gene sequence: CDR1 DFQATT, CDR2 SNEGSKA (reference sequence). Here the CDR3 DNA reads TGCAGTGCTAGTGGGGGCTACACCTTC. It encodes CSASGGYTF.

The chain links TRBV19 to TRBJ1-6; D ambiguous. The CDR3 is 15 amino acids. Trimming removed 3 bases at V and 7 bases at J, with 13 bases between. Germline CDR1 LNHDA, CDR2 SQIVND (reference sequence). The CDR3 DNA follows: TGTGCCAGTAGTATGGGGAAATCGGGGAATTCACCCCTCCACTTT. This codes for CASSMGKSGNSPLHF. Filled out from reference TRBV19 and TRBJ1-6, the complete variable domain reads DGGITQSPKYLFRKEGQNVTLSCEQNLNHDAMYWYRQDPGQGLRLIYYSQIVNDFQKGDIAEGYSVSREKKESFPLTVTSAQKNPTAFYLCASSMGKSGNSPLHFGNGTRLTVT.

The chain couples TRBV6-1 to TRBJ1-5; unclear D gene. Between the trimmed V and J ends, which lost 5 bases and 1 base, there was a span of 6 bases. CDR3 size: 13 residues. Germline V lookup: CDR1 MNHNS, CDR2 SASEGT. CDR3 sequence: CASSPVSNQPQHF. The CDR3 DNA is TGTGCCAGCAGTCCGGTAAGCAATCAGCCCCAGCATTTT.

The rearrangement uses TRBV6-5 and TRBJ1-2; D not certain. The CDR3 covers 15 residues. Germline values: CDR1 MNHEY, CDR2 SVGAGI. Between the trimmed V and J ends, which lost 0 bases and 8 bases, there was a span of 16 bases. In DNA, the CDR3 is TGTGCCAGCAGTTACTCGGAAACCCCGAGAGGGGGCTACACCTTC. Translated: CASSYSETPRGGYTF.

The chain links TRBV7-2 to TRBJ2-3; possibly TRBD1 or TRBD2 for D (7 bases each). The CDR3 length is 15 residues. Trimming cost V 4 bases and J 4 bases, with 15 bases left between them. Per the germline V gene, CDR1 is SGHTA and CDR2 is FQGNSA. The CDR3, as DNA: TGTGCCAGCAGCTATCAGGGAGGGGGCGCAGATACGCAGTATTTT. It specifies CASSYQGGGADTQYF.

This sequence joins TRBV29-1 and TRBJ1-3; 8 bases map to TRBD1. Germline lookup yields CDR1 SQVTM and CDR2 ANQGSEA. Losses at the gene ends were 4 bases for V and 1 base for J; bases not matched to a gene: 12. The CDR3 has 17 residues. CDR3 in DNA: TGCAGCGTTGCCGAGGTGGGCAGGGGGCCTTCTGGAAACACCATATATTTT. The encoded protein is CSVAEVGRGPSGNTIYF.

The chain couples TRBV6-5 to TRBJ1-5, with 8 bases that match TRBD1. Per germline, CDR1 MNHEY and CDR2 SVGAGI. The CDR3 runs to 15 residues. After removal of 5 bases from V and 4 bases from J, the junction contained 7 bases not matched to a gene. CDR3 protein: CASSPQGAFNQPQHF. As DNA, the CDR3 is TGTGCCAGCAGTCCTCAGGGGGCATTTAATCAGCCCCAGCATTTT.